This T cell receptor beta chain was identified in a study of human T cells and chemical hapten exposure. Study context: Small discrepancies in pooled library volume mainly accounted for the varying TCR yields per sample. General study findings and limits: High-frequency TCRs, those above 1 in 1000, stayed the same after DPC sensitization.

As the library was built, unique molecular identifiers were attached to individual cDNA molecules. One entry per CDR3 protein results from TCRdb running MiXCR on the reads. Of 95,000 to 150,000 distinct CDR3 sequences in the sample, over 7.5% were seen once. Unfractionated whole blood was the source from which total RNA was extracted. The CDR3 length is 16 residues. V was pared by 3 bases and J by 5 bases, with 19 bases between. Per the germline V gene, CDR1 is MNHEY and CDR2 is SMNVEV (reference sequence). As concerns this clonotype: Its target is unknown.

The sequenced sample consisted of whole blood. The receptor's source is a human donor in good health. Some clones in this sample may be carry-over from other donors' samples. The gene calls are TRBV27 and TRBJ1-1; no clear D gene. The CDR3 spells CASSFEAILSRTEAFF. The CDR3 nucleotides read TGTGCCAGCAGTTTTGAGGCAATCCTATCCAGGACTGAAGCTTTCTTT.